The clone carrying this T cell receptor (beta chain) has a handful of counts. Its matching antigen is unknown. The length of the CDR3 is 16 residues. V dropped 3 bases and J dropped 5; count of bases not matched to a gene: 10. Germline-derived CDR1 and CDR2 are WSHSY and SAAADI. TCRdb reanalysed the RT-PCR reads using MiXCR and keeps one entry per CDR3 protein. Here the sample spans hundreds of thousands of distinct CDR3 sequences, roughly 14% being singletons. The sample comes from a study of response to subunit inactivated influenza vaccine. Study results and limitations: Authors suggested seasonal influenza vaccinations each recruit few new T cells.

The chain recombines TRBV10-2 with TRBJ2-7; TRBD2 agrees at 10 bases. This specimen consisted of PBMCs from blood, obtained approximately 13 days after vaccination. This TCR came from a man aged 45-60 years who received an inactivated influenza vaccine. The CDR3 region has the DNA TGCGCCAGCAGTGAATACAGGACTAGCGGTGGCCACGAGCAGTACTTC. Translation gives CASSEYRTSGGHEQYF.